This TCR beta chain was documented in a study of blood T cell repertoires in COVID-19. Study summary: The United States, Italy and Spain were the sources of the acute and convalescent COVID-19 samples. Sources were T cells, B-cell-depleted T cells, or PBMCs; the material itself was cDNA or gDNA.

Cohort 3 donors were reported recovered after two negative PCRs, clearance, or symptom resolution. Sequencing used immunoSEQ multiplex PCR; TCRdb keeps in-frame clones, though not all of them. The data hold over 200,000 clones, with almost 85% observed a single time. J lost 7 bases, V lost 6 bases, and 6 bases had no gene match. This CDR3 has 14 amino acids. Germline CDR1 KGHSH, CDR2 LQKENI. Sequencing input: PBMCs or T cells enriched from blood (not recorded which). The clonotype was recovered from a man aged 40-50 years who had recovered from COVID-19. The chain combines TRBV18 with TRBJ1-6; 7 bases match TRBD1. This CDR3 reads CASSREGANSPLHF. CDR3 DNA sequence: TGTGCCAGCTCGCGCGAGGGGGCCAATTCACCCCTCCACTTT.